The present TCR beta chain was sequenced within a study of tumor and adjacent non-tumor tissue in lung cancer. Study at large: Stage I to III disease affected 10 men and 5 women aged about 31 to 76. Around 4.2 million productive TCRbeta reads were obtained per sample on average. General study points: In normal lung, the top 100 clones were significantly more dominant than in tumor.

No cell sorting was done before RNA was extracted from the tissue. The library came from three nested PCR rounds adapted from ARM-PCR protocols. TCRdb reanalysed the multiplex PCR reads using MiXCR and keeps one entry per CDR3 protein. Of 200,000 to 250,000 distinct CDR3 sequences detected, about two thirds appear once; the ten largest clones hold about 25%. The V and J ends lost 4 bases and 3 bases respectively, with 13 bases between them. The CDR3 spans 14 residues. The germline CDR1 and CDR2 sequences are SGHNT and YENEEA. Worth noting for this clonotype: Antigen specificity is unknown.

The origin of this receptor is a man between 60 and 75 years old with non-small cell lung cancer. V is TRBV11-3 and J is TRBJ2-7, with a tentative D call TRBD2 (6 bases). Sequenced input: lung tumor tissue. The CDR3 sequence is CASSSRDWDYEQYF. The CDR3 DNA reads TGTGCCAGCAGCTCGCGGGACTGGGACTACGAGCAGTACTTC.